The 8 T cell receptor beta chains reported below all come from one sample, sequenced in a study of cytomegalovirus exposure and HLA in healthy donors. It was with 60 Vbeta and 13 Jbeta primers that the PCR ran. The method was immunoSEQ multiplex PCR; TCRdb's version includes in-frame clones alone and lacks a portion of them. The profile shows about 210,000 clones, around 79% of them singletons. The sequencing input was PBMCs. The receptors come from a male donor in good health and CMV-seropositive.

The chain links TRBV19 to TRBJ1-2; weak D call: TRBD1 (5 bases). From germline, CDR1 is LNHDA and CDR2 SQIVND (reference sequence). V gave up 4 bases and J gave up 10 bases, with 13 bases separating them. CDR3 length: 12 amino acids. In DNA, the CDR3 is TGTGCCAGTAGTACCTTAAGACAGAACTACACCTTC. Amino acids: CASSTLRQNYTF.

This clone was observed a handful of times. The chain recombines TRBV7-9 with TRBJ2-5, with TRBD1 matching 9 bases. V lost 6 bases, J lost 7 bases, and 21 bases stayed unmatched. The CDR3 covers 18 residues. Germline V lookup: CDR1 SEHNR, CDR2 FQNEAQ (reference sequence). CDR3 nucleotides: TGTGCCAGCAGGCCTCTTCCGGGACAGGGACAGGGATTTGGGACCCAGTACTTC. It translates to CASRPLPGQGQGFGTQYF.

The chain is built from TRBV4-1 and TRBJ1-5, with 8 positions matching TRBD1. With V trimmed by 1 base and J by 9 bases, 11 bases remained unmatched. CDR1 is MGHRA and CDR2 is YSYEKL in the germline V gene. The CDR3 covers 16 residues. The CDR3 here is CASSQVVVQGETPQHF. The CDR3 bases are TGCGCCAGCAGCCAAGTGGTGGTACAGGGGGAGACGCCCCAGCATTTT.

This clone was counted between two and nine times. The chain combines TRBV27 with TRBJ2-1, with a weak D call TRBD2 (6 bases). The CDR3 is 15 residues long. Germline CDR1 reads MNHEY; CDR2 reads SMNVEV (reference sequence). The V gene lost 3 bases and the J gene lost 7 bases, with 16 bases spanning the gap. Here the CDR3 DNA reads TGTGCCAGCAGTTTGAGGCGGGGAGTCGGAAATGAGCAGTTCTTC. Amino acid sequence: CASSLRRGVGNEQFF.

The rearrangement uses TRBV6-5 and TRBJ2-1; 10 bases align to TRBD2. V shed 7 bases, J shed 8 bases, and the junction held 11 bases outside the gene matches. The germline V gene has CDR1 MNHEY and CDR2 SVGAGI. CDR3 size: 15 residues. For the CDR3, the DNA is TGTGCCAGCACCCCGACTAGCGGGTTACACCATGAGCAGTTCTTC. The encoded protein is CASTPTSGLHHEQFF.

This chain uses TRBV7-2 with TRBJ2-7; TRBD2 aligns across 9 bases. The V and J ends lost 1 base and 4 bases, in that order; junction bases with no gene match: 2. CDR1 and CDR2 (germline): SGHTA, FQGNSA. This CDR3 region has 14 residues. In DNA, the CDR3 is TGTGCCAGCAGCTTAGTAGCGGGGGATTACGAGCAGTACTTC. Translation: CASSLVAGDYEQYF.

The chain recombines TRBV27 with TRBJ1-3; no clear D gene. This CDR3 comprises 16 residues. With 1 base removed from V and 3 bases from J, the gap between germline ends came to 13 bases. Germline assignment: CDR1 MNHEY and CDR2 SMNVEV (reference sequence). CDR3 sequence reads: CASSLYSPLNGNTIYF. CDR3 coding DNA: TGTGCCAGCAGTTTATACAGCCCTCTGAATGGAAACACCATATATTTT.

The CDR3 reads CASSSGHSSNTEAFF. CDR3 sequence (DNA): TGTGCCAGCAGCTCAGGACATTCGTCGAACACTGAAGCTTTCTTT. The genes are TRBV7-8 and TRBJ1-1; D perhaps matches TRBD1 (5 bases). The length of the CDR3 is 15 residues. Between the trimmed V and J ends, which lost 4 bases and 1 base, there was a span of 13 bases. Germline lookup yields CDR1 SGHVS and CDR2 FQNEAQ.